This is a list of T cell receptor beta chains from one sample in a study of T cell clonotyping in hematopoietic cell transplantation. Here immunoSEQ multiplex PCR was the method, and the copy in TCRdb shows in-frame clones only, minus some. The sample carries over 550 clones, approximately 94% recorded once. Here the sequenced sample was PBMCs, taken 180 days after allogeneic stem cell transplant. Receptor source: a male patient in his fifties or sixties who had an allogeneic stem cell transplant from a related donor, so the T cells may come from the graft donor. Some clones in this sample may be carry-over from other donors' samples. The CDR3 runs from the conserved cysteine through the conserved F or W. A D gene is named only where the DNA matches it firmly. Not every row has a clone size; where given, it reads once, few, many or a size class.

D	size	V	J	CDR3	DNA
.	.	TRBV5-4	TRBJ2-4	CASSLVGANIQYF	TGTGCCAGCAGCTTAGTAGGGGCGAACATTCAGTACTTC
TRBD2	.	TRBV7-9	TRBJ2-5	CASSLFGGGALEGETQYF	TGTGCCAGCAGCTTATTCGGCGGGGGGGCCTTGGAGGGAGAGACCCAGTACTTC
.	.	TRBV5-1	TRBJ1-1	CASSLVIQLGAGTEAFF	TGCGCCAGCAGCTTGGTCATACAACTGGGGGCAGGGACTGAAGCTTTCTTT
.	.	TRBV19	TRBJ1-3	CASSMGRGSGNTIYF	TGTGCCAGTAGTATGGGACGGGGTTCTGGAAACACCATATATTTT
.	.	TRBV11-3	TRBJ2-3	CASSGEGGSDTQYF	TGTGCCAGCAGCGGAGAGGGGGGGTCAGATACGCAGTATTTT
.	.	TRBV6-5	TRBJ1-2	CASSGDFETSYTF	TGTGCCAGCAGTGGGGACTTTGAGACAAGCTACACCTTC
.	.	TRBV14	TRBJ1-3	CASSQGAGNTIYF	TGTGCCAGCAGCCAGGGGGCTGGAAACACCATATATTTT
.	.	TRBV7-6	TRBJ2-7	CASSLQGSAYEQYF	TGTGCCAGCAGCTTACAGGGGTCTGCCTACGAGCAGTACTTC
.	.	TRBV21-1	TRBJ2-7	CASILNGTGSFYEQYF	TGTGCCAGCATCCTCAATGGGACAGGGAGTTTCTACGAGCAGTACTTC
TRBD2	.	TRBV18	TRBJ2-3	CASSPGTSGSTDTQYF	TGTGCCAGCTCACCAGGGACTAGCGGAAGCACAGATACGCAGTATTTT
.	.	TRBV27	TRBJ2-7	CASKGTGYEQYF	TGTGCCAGCAAGGGAACCGGGTACGAGCAGTACTTC
.	.	TRBV6-1	TRBJ2-3	CASSEKIAADTQYF	TGTGCCAGCAGTGAAAAGATAGCGGCAGATACGCAGTATTTT
TRBD1	.	TRBV7-8	TRBJ2-7	CASSGPGQGYEQYF	TGTGCCAGCAGCGGCCCGGGACAGGGCTACGAGCAGTACTTC
.	.	TRBV5-1	TRBJ2-2	CASSSLRHSNTGELFF	TGCGCCAGCAGCTCCCTGCGGCACTCGAACACCGGGGAGCTGTTTTTT
TRBD1	.	TRBV7-9	TRBJ2-2	CASSLGGQGRTGELFF	TGTGCCAGCAGCTTAGGGGGACAGGGAAGAACCGGGGAGCTGTTTTTT
TRBD2	.	TRBV11-3	TRBJ2-5	CARAGDGRGGTQYF	TGTGCCAGAGCGGGAGATGGACGGGGTGGGACCCAGTACTTC
.	.	TRBV7-2	TRBJ2-3	CASSPGAIPTDTQYF	TGTGCCAGCAGCCCAGGGGCGATTCCCACAGATACGCAGTATTTT
.	once	TRBV18	TRBJ1-6	CASSQTVPNSPLHF	TGTGCCAGCTCACAGACAGTGCCCAATTCACCCCTCCACTTT
.	.	TRBV15	TRBJ2-7	CATSRVTSSYEQYF	TGTGCCACCAGCAGAGTGACTAGCTCCTACGAGCAGTACTTC
TRBD2	.	TRBV7-9	TRBJ2-3	CASSRPTSGGAKDTQYF	TGTGCCAGCAGCCGACCGACTAGCGGGGGGGCAAAAGATACGCAGTATTTT
.	.	TRBV25-1	TRBJ1-5	CASSPWGDNQPQHF	TGTGCCAGCAGCCCCTGGGGTGACAATCAGCCCCAGCATTTT
.	.	TRBV19	TRBJ1-2	CASQAPGETYGYTF	TGTGCCAGCCAAGCCCCAGGGGAAACCTATGGCTACACCTTC
TRBD2	.	TRBV29-1	TRBJ2-1	CSSSSPGGLNEQFF	TGCAGCTCCTCAAGTCCGGGAGGGTTGAATGAGCAGTTCTTC
.	.	TRBV15	TRBJ2-3	CATSRDLASTDTQYF	TGTGCCACCAGCAGAGATCTAGCGTCGACAGATACGCAGTATTTT
.	.	TRBV7-9	TRBJ2-3	CASSQWGSTDTQYF	TGTGCCAGCAGTCAGTGGGGGAGCACAGATACGCAGTATTTT
.	.	TRBV5-1	TRBJ1-4	CASRSQAREKLFF	TGCGCCAGCAGGTCCCAGGCGAGGGAAAAACTGTTTTTT
TRBD1	.	TRBV6-5	TRBJ1-5	CASSAKTGGSQHF	TGTGCCAGCAGTGCCAAGACAGGGGGGTCCCAGCATTTT
.	.	TRBV19	TRBJ2-6	CASSIGRTGANVLTF	TGTGCCAGTAGTATTGGCAGGACTGGGGCCAACGTCCTGACTTTC
TRBD1	.	TRBV2	TRBJ2-7	CASTWDRVGGYEQYF	TGTGCCAGCACCTGGGACAGGGTTGGGGGCTACGAGCAGTACTTC
.	.	TRBV19	TRBJ1-3	CASRAGSSGNTIYF	TGTGCCAGTAGGGCAGGGAGCTCTGGAAACACCATATATTTT
.	.	TRBV9	TRBJ1-2	CASRPKAEGYGYTF	TGTGCCAGCAGGCCTAAGGCGGAGGGCTATGGCTACACCTTC
.	.	TRBV7-6	TRBJ2-2	CASSLVGPGELFF	TGTGCCAGCAGCTTAGTCGGCCCCGGGGAGCTGTTTTTT
.	once	TRBV4-3	TRBJ2-5	CASSQGGHQETQYF	TGCGCCAGCAGCCAAGGGGGCCACCAAGAGACCCAGTACTTC
.	.	TRBV28	TRBJ2-3	CASSYHTSDTQYF	TGTGCCAGCAGTTACCATACATCAGATACGCAGTATTTT
TRBD1	.	TRBV11-1	TRBJ2-7	CASSLGDRVYEQYF	TGTGCCAGCAGCTTGGGGGACAGGGTCTACGAGCAGTACTTC
.	.	TRBV10-2	TRBJ2-1	CASSDLWGQFF	TGCGCCAGCAGTGACCTTTGGGGGCAGTTCTTC
.	.	TRBV15	TRBJ2-7	CATSRDEGYYEQYF	TGTGCCACCAGCAGAGATGAAGGGTACTACGAGCAGTACTTC
.	.	TRBV5-1	TRBJ2-7	CASSTGAPLYEQYF	TGCGCCAGCAGCACGGGAGCCCCCCTCTACGAGCAGTACTTC
.	.	TRBV9	TRBJ2-7	CASSVGGVREGEQYF	TGTGCCAGCAGCGTAGGGGGTGTCAGGGAAGGGGAGCAGTACTTC
.	.	TRBV15	TRBJ2-1	CATSRDSSVDLVNEQFF	TGTGCCACCAGCAGAGATTCTAGCGTCGATCTGGTGAATGAGCAGTTCTTC
.	.	TRBV19	TRBJ1-1	CASTRDKRIEAFF	TGTGCCAGTACCCGGGACAAGCGAATTGAAGCTTTCTTT
.	few	TRBV28	TRBJ1-5	CASRPQSQPQHF	TGTGCCAGCCGTCCCCAAAGTCAGCCCCAGCATTTT
.	.	TRBV11-2	TRBJ2-5	CASSLGTGTNGETQYF	TGTGCCAGCAGCTTAGGTACCGGGACGAATGGGGAGACCCAGTACTTC
TRBD1	.	TRBV4-3	TRBJ2-7	CASSQEEGTGSYEQYF	TGCGCCAGCAGCCAAGAGGAGGGGACAGGGTCCTACGAGCAGTACTTC
.	.	TRBV5-8	TRBJ1-2	CASSLGGLRVGYTF	TGTGCCAGCAGCTTGGGGGGCCTGAGGGTCGGCTACACCTTC
.	once	TRBV28	TRBJ2-7	CASSVPRITSSYEQYF	TGTGCCAGCAGTGTACCACGGATAACCTCCTCCTACGAGCAGTACTTC
.	.	TRBV19	TRBJ2-1	CASSISGNNEQFF	TGTGCCAGTAGTATCAGCGGAAACAATGAGCAGTTCTTC
.	.	TRBV7-9	TRBJ2-7	CASSINWYEQYF	TGTGCCAGCAGCATCAACTGGTACGAGCAGTACTTC
.	once	TRBV30	TRBJ1-4	CAWSVHPPKGEKLFF	TGTGCCTGGAGTGTACATCCCCCGAAGGGCGAAAAACTGTTTTTT
TRBD1	.	TRBV7-2	TRBJ1-5	CASSLSATGVQPQHF	TGTGCCAGCAGCTTATCGGCCACAGGGGTTCAGCCCCAGCATTTT
.	.	TRBV29-1	TRBJ1-4	CSGAVGAEEKLFF	TGCAGCGGGGCCGTCGGGGCCGAGGAAAAACTGTTTTTT
.	once	TRBV5-4	TRBJ1-2	CASSFRRSLSYYGYTF	TGTGCCAGCAGCTTTCGCCGGAGCCTAAGTTACTATGGCTACACCTTC
TRBD2	.	TRBV5-4	TRBJ2-3	CASSPRVLAGVTDTQYF	TGTGCCAGCAGCCCGAGGGTCCTAGCGGGAGTGACTGATACGCAGTATTTT
TRBD2	.	TRBV9	TRBJ2-2	CASSPPPGLAGVYTGELFF	TGTGCCAGCAGCCCCCCCCCGGGACTAGCGGGGGTGTACACCGGGGAGCTGTTTTTT
.	once	TRBV13	TRBJ2-3	CASSLLLSTDTQYF	TGTGCCAGCAGCTTATTGCTGAGCACAGATACGCAGTATTTT
.	.	TRBV18	TRBJ1-5	CASSSTYQPQHF	TGTGCCAGCTCCAGTACCTATCAGCCCCAGCATTTT
TRBD1	.	TRBV2	TRBJ1-5	CASSPTGLGNQPQHF	TGTGCCAGCAGCCCGACAGGGTTAGGCAATCAGCCCCAGCATTTT